Below, 7 T cell receptor beta chains from the same sample are listed, as sequenced in a study of CD4+ T cells in melanoma. The method was immunoSEQ multiplex PCR; TCRdb's version includes in-frame clones alone and lacks a portion of them. Among about 5,000 clones listed, roughly three fifths were seen once. Sequencing was carried out using cells from a culture (not recorded whether cultured in vitro). Receptors originate from a human donor with melanoma.

This clone has only a few counts. The V gene is TRBV6-6, the J gene TRBJ1-4, with D unclear. The V end was cut by 4 bases, the J end by 4 bases, with 7 bases between. Per germline, CDR1 MNHNY and CDR2 SVGAGI (reference sequence). The CDR3 totals 13 residues. The CDR3 spells CASSLRYNEKLFF. CDR3 nucleotides: TGTGCCAGCAGTTTACGTTATAATGAAAAACTGTTTTTT.

The rearrangement joins TRBV5-4 to TRBJ1-2; unclear D gene. The V gene lost 0 bases and the J gene lost 12 bases, with 9 bases spanning the gap. The CDR3 is 11 residues long. Germline values: CDR1 SGHNT, CDR2 YYREEE (reference sequence). The CDR3 here is CASSLGQFNTF. In DNA form, the CDR3 reads TGTGCCAGCAGCTTGGGGCAGTTCAACACCTTC.

This clone was detected only a few times. The V and J genes are TRBV6-5 and TRBJ1-5, with D maybe TRBD1 (5 bases). The V and J ends lost 6 bases and 0 bases respectively, with 9 bases between them. The CDR3 consists of 14 residues. Germline lookup yields CDR1 MNHEY and CDR2 SVGAGI. In DNA form, the CDR3 reads TGTGCCAGCAGGGGGGACCTTAGCAATCAGCCCCAGCATTTT. Translating it yields CASRGDLSNQPQHF.

Judged by abundance, this clone is medium-sized. This sequence joins TRBV5-6 and TRBJ1-5, with 9 nucleotides matching TRBD1. In germline, CDR1 is SGHDT, CDR2 YYEEEE. The junction had 10 bases not matched to a gene; V was cut back by 4 bases and J by 5 bases. This CDR3 contains 16 residues. Here the CDR3 DNA reads TGTGCCAGCAGCGTCCACAGGGGGCCAGGGGATCAGCCCCAGCATTTT. Translated, it gives CASSVHRGPGDQPQHF.

The rearrangement links TRBV3-1 (or the pseudogene TRBV3-2) to TRBJ2-2; 12 bases are a match to TRBD2. V dropped 1 base and J dropped 1; count of bases not matched to a gene: 1. This CDR3 has 17 residues. CDR1 is LGHDT and CDR2 is YNNKEL in the germline V gene (reference sequence). For the CDR3, the DNA is TGTGCCAGCAGCCAAGCGGGACTAGCGGGGAACACCGGGGAGCTGTTTTTT. Its protein product is CASSQAGLAGNTGELFF.

The chain uses TRBV25-1 and TRBJ2-1, with 10 bases aligning to TRBD2. CDR1 and CDR2 (germline): MGHDK, SYGVNS. This CDR3 is 18 amino acids long. After removal of 5 bases from V and 9 bases from J, the junction contained 19 bases not matched to a gene. CDR3 coding DNA: TGTGCCAGCAGTCTTCCCCTCGGCCCCAGCGGGGGGGCCCGTGAGCAGTTCTTC. It is translated as CASSLPLGPSGGAREQFF.

V gene TRBV3-1 (or the pseudogene TRBV3-2) combines with J gene TRBJ1-1, with 10 bases identical to TRBD1. This CDR3 region has 17 residues. Per the germline V gene, CDR1 is LGHDT and CDR2 is YNNKEL (reference sequence). With 2 bases clipped from V and 1 base from J, the junction kept 7 bases outside the gene matches. CDR3 DNA: TGTGCCAGCAGCCAAAACAGACAGGGGGCCTCGAACACTGAAGCTTTCTTT. It translates to CASSQNRQGASNTEAFF.